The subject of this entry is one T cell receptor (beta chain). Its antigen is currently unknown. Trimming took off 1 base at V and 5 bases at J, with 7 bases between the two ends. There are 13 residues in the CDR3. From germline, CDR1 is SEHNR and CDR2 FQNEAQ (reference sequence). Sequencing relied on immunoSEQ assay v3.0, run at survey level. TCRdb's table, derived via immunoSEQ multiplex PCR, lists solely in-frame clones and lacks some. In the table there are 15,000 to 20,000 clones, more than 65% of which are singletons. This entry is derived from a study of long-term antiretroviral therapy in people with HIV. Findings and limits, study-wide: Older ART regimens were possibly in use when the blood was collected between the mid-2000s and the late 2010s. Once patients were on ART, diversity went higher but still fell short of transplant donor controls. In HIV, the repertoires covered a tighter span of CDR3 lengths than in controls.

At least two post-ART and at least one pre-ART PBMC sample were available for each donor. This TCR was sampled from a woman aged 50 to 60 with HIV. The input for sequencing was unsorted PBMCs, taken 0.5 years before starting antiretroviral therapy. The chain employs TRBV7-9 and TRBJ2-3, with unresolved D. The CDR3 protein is CASSLGSLDTQYF. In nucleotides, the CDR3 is TGTGCCAGCAGCTTAGGATCGCTAGATACGCAGTATTTT.